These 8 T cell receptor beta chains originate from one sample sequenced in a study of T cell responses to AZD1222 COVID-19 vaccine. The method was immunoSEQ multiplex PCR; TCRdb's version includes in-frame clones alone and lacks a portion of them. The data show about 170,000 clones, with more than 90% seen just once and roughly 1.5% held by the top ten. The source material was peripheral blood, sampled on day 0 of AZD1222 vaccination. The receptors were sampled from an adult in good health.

The CDR3 loop reads CASSSPGQLYNEQFF. CDR3 bases: TGTGCCAGCAGCTCACCGGGACAGCTCTACAATGAGCAGTTCTTC. The chain combines TRBV7-2 with TRBJ2-1; the match to TRBD1 covers 7 bases. The CDR3 has 15 amino acids. Losses at the gene ends were 4 bases for V and 3 bases for J; bases not matched to a gene: 6. Germline V gene sequence: CDR1 SGHTA, CDR2 FQGNSA.

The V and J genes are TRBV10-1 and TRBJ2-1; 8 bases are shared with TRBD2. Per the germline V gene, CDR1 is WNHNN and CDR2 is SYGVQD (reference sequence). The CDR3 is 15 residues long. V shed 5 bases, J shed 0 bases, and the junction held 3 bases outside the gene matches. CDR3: CASSSGGNSYNEQFF. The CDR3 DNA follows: TGCGCCAGCAGTAGCGGGGGAAACTCCTACAATGAGCAGTTCTTC.

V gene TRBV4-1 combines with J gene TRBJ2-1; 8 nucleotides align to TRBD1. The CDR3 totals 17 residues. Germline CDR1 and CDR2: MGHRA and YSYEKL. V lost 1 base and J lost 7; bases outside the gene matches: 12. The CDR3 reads CASSQVYMQGARNEQFF. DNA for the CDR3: TGCGCCAGCAGCCAAGTTTATATGCAGGGGGCGAGGAATGAGCAGTTCTTC.

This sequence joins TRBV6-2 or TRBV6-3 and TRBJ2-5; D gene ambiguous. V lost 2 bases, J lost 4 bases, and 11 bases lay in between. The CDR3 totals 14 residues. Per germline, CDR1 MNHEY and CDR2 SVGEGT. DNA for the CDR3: TGTGCCAGCAGTTACGAAGTTGCCCCAGAGACCCAGTACTTC. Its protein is CASSYEVAPETQYF.

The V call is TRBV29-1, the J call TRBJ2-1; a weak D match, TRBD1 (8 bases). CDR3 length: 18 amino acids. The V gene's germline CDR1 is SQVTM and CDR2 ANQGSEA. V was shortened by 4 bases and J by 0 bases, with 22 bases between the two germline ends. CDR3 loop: CSVGRTGRRGSSYNEQFF. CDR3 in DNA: TGCAGCGTTGGTCGGACAGGGAGGCGCGGGAGCTCCTACAATGAGCAGTTCTTC.

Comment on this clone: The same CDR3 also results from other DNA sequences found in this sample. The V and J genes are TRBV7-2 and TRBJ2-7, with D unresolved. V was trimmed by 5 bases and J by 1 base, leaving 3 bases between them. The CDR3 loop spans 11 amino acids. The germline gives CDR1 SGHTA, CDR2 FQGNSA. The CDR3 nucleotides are TGTGCCAGCAGCACGTCCTACGAGCAGTACTTC. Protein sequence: CASSTSYEQYF.

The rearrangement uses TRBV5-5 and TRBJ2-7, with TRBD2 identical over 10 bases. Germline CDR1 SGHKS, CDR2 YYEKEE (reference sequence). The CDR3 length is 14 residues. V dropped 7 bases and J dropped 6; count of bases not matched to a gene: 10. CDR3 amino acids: CASGRLAGLSEQYF. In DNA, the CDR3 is TGTGCCAGCGGGAGACTAGCGGGTTTATCCGAGCAGTACTTC.

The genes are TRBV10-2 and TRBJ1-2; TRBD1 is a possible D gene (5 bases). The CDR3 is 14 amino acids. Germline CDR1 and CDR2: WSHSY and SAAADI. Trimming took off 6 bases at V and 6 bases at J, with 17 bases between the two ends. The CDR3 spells CASSDGRGADGYTF. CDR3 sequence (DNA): TGCGCCAGCAGCGATGGGCGCGGGGCGGATGGCTACACCTTC.